Presented here are 20 T cell receptor beta chains from one specimen sequenced in a study of blood T cell repertoires in COVID-19. Sequencing used immunoSEQ multiplex PCR; TCRdb keeps in-frame clones, though not all of them. The sample has about 370,000 clones; 89% are singletons. The sequenced sample was PBMCs or T cells enriched from blood (not recorded which). These receptors originate from a woman aged 25 to 39 who had recovered from COVID-19.

The gene calls are TRBV4-2 and TRBJ1-5, with D perhaps TRBD1 (5 bases). CDR1 and CDR2 from the germline V gene are LGHNA and YNFKEQ. CDR3 size: 16 residues. Trimming took 4 bases from V and 7 from J, leaving 20 bases between them. In nucleotides, the CDR3 is TGTGCCAGCAGCCTAGAGGGTGGGCAGGGCAGCCAGCCCCAGCATTTT. Translated: CASSLEGGQGSQPQHF.

V gene TRBV7-6 combines with J gene TRBJ2-7; 13 bases fit TRBD2. Germline assignment: CDR1 SGHVS and CDR2 FNYEAQ. V shed 5 bases, J shed 3 bases, and the junction held 22 bases outside the gene matches. CDR3 length: 21 residues. In DNA, the CDR3 is TGTGCCAGCAGCCCACTAAGCGGCAGGACTAGCGGGAGTCAGAGCAGCTACGAGCAGTACTTC. It yields the protein CASSPLSGRTSGSQSSYEQYF.

The CDR3 DNA reads TGCGCCAGCAGCCGCGACAGCGATAACTATGGCTACACCTTC. This sequence encodes CASSRDSDNYGYTF. The chain employs TRBV5-1 and TRBJ1-2, with D maybe TRBD1 (5 bases). The CDR3 is made up of 14 amino acids. Germline V gives CDR1 SGHRS, CDR2 YFSETQ. V lost 4 bases to trimming and J lost 1 base, with 11 bases between them.

The rearrangement uses TRBV6-5 and TRBJ1-3; 7 positions match TRBD1. The V and J ends lost 5 bases and 0 bases, in that order; junction bases with no gene match: 4. Per germline, CDR1 MNHEY and CDR2 SVGAGI. This CDR3 region has 15 residues. The CDR3 spells CASSRDSLSGNTIYF. The CDR3 region has the DNA TGTGCCAGCAGTCGGGACAGCCTCTCTGGAAACACCATATATTTT.

The rearrangement joins TRBV19 to TRBJ1-2, with D possibly TRBD1 on 6 matching bases. Germline assignment: CDR1 LNHDA and CDR2 SQIVND (reference sequence). There are 14 residues in the CDR3. V lost 1 base and J 10 bases, leaving 16 bases between the germline ends. The CDR3 DNA is TGTGCCAGTAGTATAGGGACAGTTATGGAAGCCTACACCTTC. This sequence encodes CASSIGTVMEAYTF. Combining the CDR3 with reference TRBV19 and TRBJ1-2 gives the whole variable domain DGGITQSPKYLFRKEGQNVTLSCEQNLNHDAMYWYRQDPGQGLRLIYYSQIVNDFQKGDIAEGYSVSREKKESFPLTVTSAQKNPTAFYLCASSIGTVMEAYTFGSGTRLTVV.

This clone was detected once. The chain joins TRBV10-3 to TRBJ1-3; the match to TRBD1 covers 10 bases. Germline V gene lookup returns CDR1 ENHRY and CDR2 SYGVKD. The V segment lost 6 bases and the J segment 5 bases; nucleotides outside the gene matches: 7. The CDR3 extends over 15 amino acids. The CDR3 protein is CAISGSTGGRNTIYF. The CDR3 DNA is TGTGCCATCAGCGGGTCGACAGGGGGCAGAAACACCATATATTTT.

This chain links TRBV30 with TRBJ1-6; D unresolved. The CDR3 is made up of 14 amino acids. Germline CDR1 and CDR2: GTSNPN and SVGIG (reference sequence). Trimming took 3 bases from V and 9 from J, leaving 15 bases between them. As DNA, the CDR3 is TGTGCCTGGAGGCGAACAGTGAGTGGTTCACCCCTCCACTTT. It codes for CAWRRTVSGSPLHF.

In its sample, this clone was seen once. The chain combines TRBV4-1 with TRBJ2-7, with TRBD1 identical over 7 bases. Germline values: CDR1 MGHRA, CDR2 YSYEKL. The V gene end was trimmed by 0 bases and the J gene end by 5 bases; junction bases not matched to a gene: 7. The CDR3 has 15 amino acids. The CDR3 region is CASSQEGRGYDEQYF. The CDR3 DNA follows: TGCGCCAGCAGCCAAGAGGGCAGGGGGTACGACGAGCAGTACTTC.

CDR3: CASGGLSTDTQYF. The CDR3 coding sequence is TGTGCCAGCGGCGGACTTAGCACAGATACGCAGTATTTT. The chain carries TRBV9 and TRBJ2-3; perhaps TRBD2 as D (5 bases). Germline V gene data show CDR1 as SGDLS and CDR2 as YYNGEE. V lost 7 bases and J lost 0, with 9 bases in between. This CDR3 has 13 amino acids.

The chain joins TRBV29-1 to TRBJ1-1; possibly TRBD1 for D (5 bases). Trimming stripped 0 bases from V and 11 bases from J, with 13 bases between. In germline, CDR1 is SQVTM, CDR2 ANQGSEA. The CDR3 spans 12 residues. The CDR3 DNA reads as TGCAGCGTTGAAGATCTAACAGGAGCGGCTTTCTTT. Protein sequence: CSVEDLTGAAFF.

The rearrangement uses TRBV6-2 or TRBV6-3 and TRBJ2-2; possibly TRBD1 for D (5 bases). The ends were cut back, 5 bases at V and 5 bases at J, with 9 bases in the middle. The CDR3 is 13 residues long. Germline V gene sequence: CDR1 MNHEY, CDR2 SVGEGT. The CDR3 reads CASSQGTTGELFF. The CDR3 nucleotides are TGTGCCAGCAGTCAGGGAACAACCGGGGAGCTGTTTTTT.

The chain couples TRBV29-1 to TRBJ1-2; 11 nucleotides agree with TRBD1. Germline CDR1 and CDR2: SQVTM and ANQGSEA. The CDR3 has 14 residues. Trimming at V came to 6 bases and at J to 4 bases, leaving 7 bases not matched to a gene. The CDR3 DNA reads as TGCAGCGTGAAGGACAGGGGGCCCTCCTATGGCTACACCTTC. It yields the protein CSVKDRGPSYGYTF. Full variable domain (rest looked up from reference TRBV29-1 and TRBJ1-2): SAVISQKPSRDICQRGTSLTIQCQVDSQVTMMFWYRQQPGQSLTLIATANQGSEATYESGFVIDKFPISRPNLTFSTLTVSNMSPEDSSIYLCSVKDRGPSYGYTFGSGTRLTVV.

This clone was seen more than once but under ten times. V usage is TRBV5-5 and J usage is TRBJ1-2, with D perhaps matching TRBD1 (6 bases). The CDR3 has 15 residues. The V end lost 0 bases, the J end lost 4 bases, and 13 bases lay between the germline ends. CDR1 and CDR2 from the germline V gene are SGHKS and YYEKEE (reference sequence). CDR3 bases: TGTGCCAGCAGCTTGGAAACAGGGCCGGGCTATGGCTACACCTTC. It yields the protein CASSLETGPGYGYTF.

J is TRBJ1-5 and V is TRBV7-9; TRBD1 aligns across 7 bases. Germline-derived CDR1 and CDR2 are SEHNR and FQNEAQ (reference sequence). This CDR3 is built from 13 residues. V was clipped by 5 bases and J by 4 bases; unmatched bases: 2. CDR3 sequence reads: CASSQTGNQPQHF. Here the CDR3 DNA reads TGTGCCAGCAGCCAGACAGGGAATCAGCCCCAGCATTTT. Full variable domain (remainder filled in from reference TRBV7-9 and TRBJ1-5): DTGVSQNPRHKITKRGQNVTFRCDPISEHNRLYWYRQTLGQGPEFLTYFQNEAQLEKSRLLSDRFSAERPKGSFSTLEIQRTEQGDSAMYLCASSQTGNQPQHFGDGTRLSIL.

This chain uses TRBV6-6 with TRBJ1-5; D might be TRBD1 (6 bases). This CDR3 has 14 residues. Germline V gene lookup returns CDR1 MNHNY and CDR2 SVGAGI (reference sequence). V was cut by 3 bases and J by 7 bases, with 13 bases left in between. This CDR3 reads CASSYNTGPQPQHF. CDR3 sequence (DNA): TGTGCCAGCAGTTATAATACAGGGCCCCAGCCCCAGCATTTT.

This chain joins TRBV3-1 (or the pseudogene TRBV3-2) and TRBJ2-7; 10 nucleotides match TRBD1. Germline CDR1 and CDR2: LGHDT and YNNKEL (reference sequence). CDR3 length equals 15 residues. V dropped 3 bases and J dropped 6; count of bases not matched to a gene: 8. Here the CDR3 DNA reads TGTGCCAGCAGCCATTGGACAGGGGGGGACTCCGAGCAGTACTTC. Translated: CASSHWTGGDSEQYF.

The CDR3, as DNA: TGTGCCAGCAGCCAAGTTCTCCTCCTCGGACTAGCGGGGGGGTCCTACGAGCAGTACTTC. Its protein is CASSQVLLLGLAGGSYEQYF. This rearrangement joins TRBV3-1 (or the pseudogene TRBV3-2) to TRBJ2-7, with 15 nucleotides matching TRBD2. The CDR3 has 20 residues. Per germline, CDR1 LGHDT and CDR2 YNNKEL (reference sequence). V lost 1 base and J lost 1; bases outside the gene matches: 11.

This clone was counted between two and nine times. The rearrangement joins TRBV10-1 to TRBJ2-7; TRBD2 matches 9 bases. Germline assignment: CDR1 WNHNN and CDR2 SYGVQD (reference sequence). The J segment lost 0 bases and the V segment lost 5 bases, leaving 5 bases of the junction unmatched. This CDR3 spans 15 amino acids. The CDR3 nucleotides read TGCGCCAGCAGTAGACTAGCGGACCCCTCCTACGAGCAGTACTTC. Protein product: CASSRLADPSYEQYF.

V usage is TRBV7-9 and J usage is TRBJ1-3; TRBD1 matches 9 bases. This CDR3 has 16 amino acids. The V and J ends lost 4 bases and 1 base, in that order; junction bases with no gene match: 5. Germline CDR1 is SEHNR and CDR2 is FQNEAQ (reference sequence). CDR3 amino acids: CASSWGQGSSGNTIYF. CDR3 bases: TGTGCCAGCAGCTGGGGACAGGGTAGTTCTGGAAACACCATATATTTT.

The rearrangement joins TRBV4-2 to TRBJ2-7, with 8 bases fitting TRBD2. From germline, CDR1 is LGHNA and CDR2 YNFKEQ. V gave up 1 base and J gave up 3 bases; unmatched junction bases: 8. There are 16 residues in the CDR3. CDR3 amino acids: CASSQASSGRYYEQYF. The CDR3 coding sequence is TGTGCCAGCAGCCAAGCTTCGAGCGGGAGATACTACGAGCAGTACTTC.